The next 22 T cell receptor beta chains were all read from a single sample in a study of T-cell reconstitution after alpha-beta-depleted transplantation in children. Unique molecular identifiers were incorporated into the prepared TCRbeta library. TCRdb fed the PCR reads into MiXCR, producing one record per CDR3 protein. The table shows around 600,000 distinct CDR3 sequences, with 16% occurring only once. Sequenced material: PBMCs from the stem cell graft donor, taken from the stem cell graft. The receptors were gathered from a human donor who donated a stem cell graft to a child with acute myeloid leukemia.

This clonotype has more than one count but fewer than ten. This chain joins TRBV20-1 and TRBJ2-3; 10 bases match TRBD2. The length of the CDR3 is 15 residues. Germline CDR1 is DFQATT and CDR2 is SNEGSKA (reference sequence). V trimming: 5 bases; J trimming: 9 bases; junction bases outside the gene matches: 14. The CDR3 DNA follows: TGCAGTGCTCCCAGGAGCGGGGGGGCCCTGGGCACGCAGTATTTT. Translating it yields CSAPRSGGALGTQYF.

At least ten counts were recorded for this clonotype. The chain couples TRBV20-1 to TRBJ2-7; maybe TRBD1 (6 bases). V lost 5 bases to trimming and J lost 4 bases, with 18 bases between them. Germline V lookup: CDR1 DFQATT, CDR2 SNEGSKA (reference sequence). The CDR3 length is 14 residues. The CDR3 sequence: CSALVQGPKYEQYF. As DNA, the CDR3 is TGCAGTGCTTTAGTCCAGGGGCCGAAATACGAGCAGTACTTC.

This clonotype was counted at least ten times. This chain connects TRBV20-1 to TRBJ1-1; 7 bases map to TRBD1. This CDR3 has 15 residues. Germline assignment: CDR1 DFQATT and CDR2 SNEGSKA (reference sequence). The junction had 12 bases not matched to a gene; V was cut back by 5 bases and J by 3 bases. DNA for the CDR3: TGCAGTGCTTATATTTTCCAGGGGGTTGACACTGAAGCTTTCTTT. This gives the protein CSAYIFQGVDTEAFF.

The sample holds a few counts of this clonotype. The rearrangement joins TRBV12-3 or TRBV12-4 to TRBJ1-6; 11 positions match TRBD1. This CDR3 region has 16 residues. The V segment lost 6 bases and the J segment 10 bases; nucleotides outside the gene matches: 11. CDR3 in DNA: TGTGCCAGCAGCCGCCGCGCAGGACAGGGGGCGTCACCCCTCCACTTT. It encodes CASSRRAGQGASPLHF.

This clonotype was detected many times. This rearrangement joins TRBV20-1 to TRBJ2-7, with D unresolved. The CDR3 extends over 14 amino acids. Trimming took off 1 base at V and 2 bases at J, with 12 bases between the two ends. Germline V gives CDR1 DFQATT, CDR2 SNEGSKA (reference sequence). Written as DNA, the CDR3 is TGCAGTGCTAGAGGGGCAGTAGATACCTACGAGCAGTACGTC. Its translation is CSARGAVDTYEQYV.

This clonotype was recorded many times. The chain links TRBV20-1 to TRBJ2-4, with D perhaps matching TRBD1 (6 bases). The CDR3 consists of 15 residues. CDR1 DFQATT and CDR2 SNEGSKA come from the germline V gene (reference sequence). V was pared by 0 bases and J by 8 bases, with 17 bases between. The chain's CDR3 is CSARDLGNRADIQYF. Written as DNA, the CDR3 is TGCAGTGCTAGAGATCTGGGTAACAGGGCGGACATTCAGTACTTC.

V and J are TRBV7-3 and TRBJ2-2; D gene ambiguous. In germline, CDR1 is SGHTA, CDR2 FQGTGA. CDR3 length equals 14 residues. V shed 6 bases and J shed 4 bases, with 12 bases lying between them. As DNA, the CDR3 is TGTGCCAGCAGGGATAAGCCTGGCACCGGGGAGCTGTTTTTT. Its protein product is CASRDKPGTGELFF.

At least ten counts were recorded for this clonotype. The J gene is TRBJ1-6, the V gene TRBV5-1; D gene uncertain. The CDR3 covers 16 residues. V lost 0 bases, J lost 6 bases, and 13 bases lay in between. CDR1 SGHRS and CDR2 YFSETQ come from the germline V gene. The CDR3 region has the DNA TGCGCCAGCAGCTTGGATCTCAGCACAAGTAATTCACCCCTCCACTTT. It translates to CASSLDLSTSNSPLHF.

J is TRBJ1-1 and V is TRBV28, with D unclear. This CDR3 has 14 residues. Trimming removed 0 bases from V and 8 bases from J, with 13 bases in between. CDR1 and CDR2 (germline): MDHEN, SYDVKM. The CDR3 sequence: CASSLWSANGEAFF. For the CDR3, the DNA is TGTGCCAGCAGTTTATGGTCCGCCAACGGGGAAGCTTTCTTT.

The DNA of the CDR3 is TGTGCCAGCTCACCACTTGAAGGGATTGTCTATGGCTACACCTTC. It specifies CASSPLEGIVYGYTF. The chain combines TRBV18 with TRBJ1-2; D ambiguous. The CDR3 sequence is 15 residues long. V was pared by 1 base and J by 4 bases, with 13 bases between. The germline gives CDR1 KGHSH, CDR2 LQKENI.

This clonotype has only a few counts. This chain joins TRBV20-1 and TRBJ2-7; D is perhaps TRBD1 or TRBD2 (5 bases each). Trimming took off 0 bases at V and 7 bases at J, with 13 bases between the two ends. There are 13 residues in the CDR3. Germline V gene data show CDR1 as DFQATT and CDR2 as SNEGSKA (reference sequence). CDR3 bases: TGCAGTGCTAGAGATCGGCTAGAGGGGGAGCAGTACTTC. Translating gives CSARDRLEGEQYF.

The chain uses TRBV6-5 and TRBJ2-1, with TRBD2 matching 11 bases. Per germline, CDR1 MNHEY and CDR2 SVGAGI. The CDR3 has 15 residues. V was clipped by 6 bases and J by 8 bases; unmatched bases: 9. The CDR3 DNA sequence: TGTGCCAGCAGACCCTCTAGCGGGGGGCCGGATGAGCAGTTCTTC. It specifies CASRPSSGGPDEQFF.

This clonotype has just a few counts. The chain is built from TRBV13 and TRBJ1-1; D is possibly TRBD1 (6 bases). This CDR3 region has 14 residues. Trimming stripped 5 bases from V and 4 bases from J, with 14 bases between. Germline V CDR1 and CDR2: PRHDT, FYEKMQ (reference sequence). The CDR3 coding sequence is TGTGCCAGCAGCAGGCTGACAGGCCGCACTGAAGCTTTCTTT. As protein: CASSRLTGRTEAFF.

The chain has TRBV10-3 and TRBJ2-3; 8 positions agree with TRBD2. This CDR3 comprises 16 residues. Germline CDR1 and CDR2: ENHRY and SYGVKD. V dropped 6 bases and J dropped 3; count of bases not matched to a gene: 11. In DNA form, the CDR3 reads TGTGCCATCAGCCCTGGGCGGGGGGCGAGGACAGATACGCAGTATTTT. The encoded protein is CAISPGRGARTDTQYF.

This clonotype was observed a handful of times. This chain uses TRBV20-1 with TRBJ2-1; the D is unclear. V lost 1 base and J lost 4, with 8 bases in between. The germline V gene has CDR1 DFQATT and CDR2 SNEGSKA (reference sequence). This CDR3 has 13 amino acids. CDR3 coding DNA: TGCAGTGCTAGAGTCTCCTTATACAATGAGCAGTTCTTC. Its translation: CSARVSLYNEQFF.

This clonotype was counted only a few times. The rearrangement links TRBV6-4 to TRBJ2-3, with D tentatively TRBD1 or TRBD2 (6 bases each). Germline V CDR1 and CDR2: MRHNA, SNTAGT. The V gene lost 2 bases and the J gene lost 0 bases, with 9 bases spanning the gap. This CDR3 is built from 15 residues. In DNA, the CDR3 is TGTGCCAGCAGTGACAGGGGGGCTAGCACAGATACGCAGTATTTT. It translates to CASSDRGASTDTQYF.

The chain carries TRBV10-2 and TRBJ2-3, with D uncertain. The CDR3 length is 14 residues. V lost 7 bases and J lost 5, with 16 bases in between. CDR1 and CDR2 (germline): WSHSY, SAAADI. The CDR3, as DNA: TGCGCCAGCACCCATCGGATGCTAGGAGATACGCAGTATTTT. Its translation: CASTHRMLGDTQYF.

This rearrangement joins TRBV6-5 to TRBJ2-2; D gene unclear. Between the trimmed V and J ends, which lost 0 bases and 1 base, there was a span of 9 bases. The CDR3 runs 16 residues. Germline V gives CDR1 MNHEY, CDR2 SVGAGI. The CDR3 region is CASSYSNPGNTGELFF. The CDR3 DNA reads TGTGCCAGCAGTTACTCGAATCCAGGGAACACCGGGGAGCTGTTTTTT.

This clonotype was observed a few times. The rearrangement links TRBV20-1 to TRBJ2-5, with TRBD2 matching 11 bases. Germline V gene sequence: CDR1 DFQATT, CDR2 SNEGSKA (reference sequence). J gave up 5 bases and V 5 bases, and 10 bases lay outside the gene matches. The CDR3 totals 15 residues. CDR3 amino acids: CSAFRTSGLGETQYF. The CDR3 nucleotides are TGCAGTGCTTTCAGGACTAGCGGGTTGGGGGAGACCCAGTACTTC.

This clonotype was counted at least ten times. The genes are TRBV10-3 and TRBJ1-2; TRBD1 might be the D (6 bases). The V gene's germline CDR1 is ENHRY and CDR2 SYGVKD. V was trimmed by 3 bases and J by 3 bases, leaving 14 bases between them. This CDR3 is built from 15 residues. The CDR3 here is CAISDQDRPHYGYTF. As DNA, the CDR3 is TGTGCCATCAGTGACCAGGACAGACCGCACTATGGCTACACCTTC.

The chain couples TRBV21-1 to TRBJ1-2; the listed D gene, TRBD1, was not tested against the DNA. TRBV21-1 is a pseudogene segment. The CDR3 length is 11 residues. CDR3 region: CASSPTGEDTF. DNA for the CDR3: TGTGCCAGCAGCCCTACAGGGGAAGACACCTTC.

This clonotype was recorded many times. The chain couples TRBV12-3 or TRBV12-4 to TRBJ2-3, with D unclear. The CDR3 runs to 14 residues. V dropped 2 bases and J dropped 2 bases, with 8 bases sitting between them. CDR3 nucleotides: TGTGCCAGCAGTTTACACAGTATCACAGATACGCAGTATTTT. This codes for CASSLHSITDTQYF.